This TCR beta chain originates from a study of cytomegalovirus exposure and HLA in healthy donors (dated by TCRdb to the late 2010s). Notes on the research overall: In an earlier analysis of under 750 of the donors, around 290 Gb of sequence data and 117 million unique TCR beta sequences from 150 million to 200 million T cells were reported. Every repertoire in the discovery cohort had been generated on one and the same sequencing platform. Roughly 5 DR-DQ haplotypes were handled as single units for association and clustering, since linkage in the cohort was strong. Among some 400 genotyped donors of the cohort, an average of roughly 230,000 unique TCR beta nucleotide sequences was sequenced per donor, of which about 19% were non-productive. An earlier analysis of 500 to 750 of the donors applied high-throughput TCR beta sequencing to assess whether each TCR beta V gene segment acted as functional or pseudogenic. The study was designed to test whether signatures of past pathogen exposure could be identified by cataloging public T cell receptors. A separate validation cohort of about 110 different subjects was used in addition to the approximately 700-subject first cohort. Genome-wide SNP genotypes for about 65% of the 666 donors were used in a later genetic analysis, which treated that subset as a discovery cohort. Both class I and class II loci were covered by HLA typing, at four-digit resolution. Using immunosequencing, the study profiled T cell repertoires from fewer than 850 subjects and related those repertoires to cytomegalovirus serostatus. Among the roughly 400 genotyped donors, about 83% belonged to the genetic ancestry cluster associated with self-reported Caucasian donors. The later analysis used no new phenotypic data to find candidate immune exposures, relying instead on TCR beta sequences and their occurrence across donors. Donor age, sex, ethnicity and CMV serostatus were collected together with the repertoire data. Typing coverage varied by locus: about 629-630 donors for A, B, C, DRB1 and DQB1; under 550 for DQA1; approximately 610 for DPA1; more than 450 for DPB1. About 330 gigabases of sequencing data and 70 million to 100 million unique TCR sequences made up an early release that covered 500 to 650 HLA-typed donors. The study combined high-throughput TCR immunosequencing, statistical association of individual TCRs with disease status, and machine learning to predict cytomegalovirus infection status. A later analysis re-analyzed previously published TCR beta repertoires from approximately 700 donors and added high-resolution HLA genotyping to study TCR occurrence patterns. Paper-wide results and their limitations: A total of 150 to 200 TCR beta chains were listed by the study as associated with cytomegalovirus. Because counts were too low, about 18 rarely observed V segments, including chromosome 9 orphons, were excluded from the earlier analysis of 587 of the donors. In a later genetic analysis, a missense DCLRE1C variant was associated with V-gene and J-gene trimming of TCR beta chains, and the association was replicated in an independent cohort. Cytomegalovirus status was reported to be diagnosed by the classifier with high specificity and sensitivity in both the original and validation cohorts. In a later analysis, HLA-associated TCR beta chains were found to be more clonally expanded and to have lower generation probabilities than equally common non-associated chains. A group of highly shared sequence variants was considered likely to be a technical artifact of the sequencing pipeline. CMV serostatus was the only immune exposure information available for the cohort. Only TCR beta chains were sequenced in this cohort, and the absence of alpha or paired-chain data limited detectable features. In an earlier analysis of some 500 of the donors, most TCR beta V segments were observed in productive rearrangements about 87% or about 30% of the time, broadly matching IMGT annotations. At a false discovery rate of 0.05, a later analysis linked some 17,000 TCR beta sequences to specific HLA alleles. A later analysis reported that several top co-occurrence clusters appeared linked to parvovirus B19, influenza, CMV and Epstein-Barr virus. A later analysis found that TCR association rates varied across HLA loci, with DRB1 alleles showing the most associated TCRs and HLA-C alleles the fewest. According to a later genetic analysis, donors in an Asian-associated ancestry cluster had fewer N-insertions in productive TCRs than the approximately 690-donor mean. Linkage disequilibrium might explain the correlated functional status among segregating V segments, but an unknown experimental factor could not be ruled out. Strong co-occurrence of HLA alleles, especially DR and DQ, made assigning TCR associations to individual alleles difficult. Because the 87-base-pair reads could not distinguish some IMGT-functional V segments, including TRBV6-2 and TRBV6-3, those segments were excluded. In a later analysis, most CMV-associated TCR beta chains were found to appear HLA-restricted, with HLA associations seemingly driven largely by CMV exposure. Three of the identified cytomegalovirus-associated TCR beta chains were confirmed in vitro to be specific for cytomegalovirus antigens. A further reported finding was that TCR beta sequences accurately predicted the HLA-A and HLA-B alleles for most subjects in the first cohort. Most TCR sequences were observed very rarely across donors, whereas some public TCRs were present in many individuals. Because some donors lacked HLA typing at each locus, the association tests relied only on the typed subset. According to the authors, the approach could potentially be generalized to other disease states and immunological phenotypes. The presence/absence analyses assumed that sequencing depth was roughly uniform across donors, and that assumption may not be true.

A note on this clone: Its antigen remains undetermined. The junction shows a germline mismatch at one end, possibly a read error.

The cohort consisted of approximately 670 healthy bone marrow donors. At the time of sampling, all cohort members were nominally healthy, though unrecorded immune exposures were likely present. The donor was CMV seropositive and belonged to the group of 250 to 300 seropositive cohort members. A peripheral blood sample was collected from each donor, and TCR beta sequencing was performed on peripheral blood mononuclear cells. The Qiagen DNeasy Blood Extraction Kit was used to extract genomic DNA from the blood cell samples. To prepare the library, the immunoSEQ multiplex PCR assay was applied. For the multiplex PCR, a mixture combining 60 forward primers for TCR Vbeta segments and 13 reverse primers for TCR Jbeta segments was used. Amplification of the CDR3 region of rearranged TCR beta genes was performed with a multiplex PCR assay on genomic DNA. On the Illumina HiSeq System, the amplified TCR beta libraries were sequenced as 87-base-pair reads. The original methods were these. A later analysis tallied around 87 million unique TCR beta chains across the 666 repertoires, and around 12 million of those chains were shared by two or more donors. To remove PCR and sequencing errors, raw reads were error-corrected and collapsed into unique sequences using a nearest-neighbor algorithm that merged closely related sequences. CDR3 sequences were aligned to IMGT reference sequences to assign V, D and J gene segments. For a sequence to be retained, a match of at least six nucleotides to both a V gene segment and a J gene segment was required. Rearrangements were called productive when the CDR3 lacked stop codons and stayed in frame with V and J; all others were non-productive. Following IMGT convention, CDR3 was defined as the stretch from the second conserved V-encoded cysteine up to the conserved J-encoded phenylalanine. In an earlier analysis of approximately 590 of the donors, sequences lacking an unambiguous match to a single V gene segment were excluded. An earlier analysis of around 600 of the donors classified V segments as functional when productive rearrangements were above 56.7% and as segregating when the standard deviation between donors was above 5%. A statistical classification framework was built to diagnose cytomegalovirus status from the catalog of TCR beta chain sequences. In a later analysis, TCR nucleotide sequences were compared against IMGT/GENE-DB human TR gene sequences so that V and J genes could be assigned. Using the TCRdist pipeline, a later analysis assigned CDR3 sequences along with most-parsimonious VDJ recombination scenarios. In a later analysis, each TCR beta chain was defined by its CDR3 amino acid sequence together with its V-gene family, and reads lacking a unique V-gene family were excluded. As a way to deal with suspected cross-contamination and a sequencing artifact, a later analysis dropped approximately 590 nucleotide sequences that were highly shared and had low generation probability. In a later analysis, a clonal expansion index was calculated for each public chain from normalized within-repertoire ranks of inferred template counts. Generation probabilities in a later analysis came from a VDJ recombination model fitted to out-of-frame rearrangements, and those results were checked against IGoR. In a later analysis, hypergeometric tests were used to score TCR-TCR, TCR-HLA and TCR-CMV co-occurrence, with a repertoire-size bias correction applied to TCR pairs. A later analysis estimated false discovery rates by permuting HLA or CMV assignments 20 times. In a later analysis, co-occurring TCRs were grouped using DBSCAN, and TCRdist sequence similarity was added for clustering within HLA-allele-positive subsets. Co-occurrence clustering excluded repertoires with fewer than 30,000 or more than 120,000 public chains, plus five with anomalous nucleotide sharing. TCRdb stores this immuneACCESS table with in-frame sequences only. Part of the clones is absent; in the studies checked, under half of the shortfall reflects unresolved V genes, and no reason is known for the rest. That table supplies the V and J calls and clone size; D and trimming were determined from the DNA. The sample includes about 180,000 clones, with around 77% observed a single time. The ten most abundant clones make up 1% of the sample.

The CDR3 starts with the cysteine, ends with the phenylalanine, and has 15 residues. Only the CDR3 part of the read is kept: 45 bases, read in frame from the first base. Based on the germline V gene (reference sequence), the CDR1 and CDR2 sequences are SEHNR and FQNEAQ. The sequencing input was PBMCs. Recombination connected TRBV7-9 to TRBJ1-3, with TRBD1 as a weak D call on 6 bases. The receptor was derived from a woman aged 50 to 60 in good health and CMV-seropositive. The DNA sequence follows: TGTTCCAGCAGCTTGCAGGGGAGCTCTGGAAACACCATATATTTT. This codes for CSSSLQGSSGNTIYF.